This T cell receptor (beta chain) comes out of a study of T-cell reconstitution after alpha-beta-depleted transplantation in children (TCRdb year 2016). With regard to the full study: Using TCR repertoire profiling, the study followed T-cell immune reconstitution in a quantitative way in children after TCRalphabeta/CD19-depleted allogeneic hematopoietic cell transplantation.

This clonotype has a count of ten or more. No cognate antigen has been identified for it. Base qualities are not recorded, but no much larger clone differs from it by a single base. Library generation was performed with PCR. The reads were generated on an Illumina HiSeq 2500. Molecular barcoding was employed in the preparation of TCR libraries, with unique molecular identifiers being used to normalize TCRbeta repertoire quantification. TCRdb redid the processing of the public reads, applying fastp at Q25 and MiXCR, and retained in-frame beta chains. Each CDR3 protein appears once, grouped with its most common genes and DNA. For this sample there are almost 400,000 distinct CDR3 sequences; over 20% appear just once. Clones ranked in the top ten supply about 3.8% of the sample. This receptor was obtained from a human donor who donated a stem cell graft to a child with acute myeloid leukemia. The specimen comprised PBMCs from the stem cell graft donor, sampled from the stem cell graft.

The CDR3 has the sequence CASSLQGREREQFF. The DNA sequence is given as TGTGCCAGCAGTTTACAGGGGCGGGAACGTGAGCAGTTCTTC. In this chain, TRBV12-3 or TRBV12-4 is recombined with TRBJ2-1; the D segment is perhaps TRBD1 or TRBD2, each sharing 6 matched bases. V and J are truncated by 2 bases and 9 bases respectively, leaving an intervening sequence of 14 bases. The CDR3 sequence holds 14 residues, the cysteine and phenylalanine included. The only DNA kept is the CDR3, 42 bases in frame from the first base.